A single sample is the source of the 5 T cell receptor beta chains below, sequenced in a study of CD8 T cells in Susac syndrome. Reverse transcription of about 0.5 to 1 ug RNA used random hexamers. Each CDR3 protein is one row after TCRdb ran MiXCR on the immunoSEQ multiplex PCR reads. The sample includes roughly 100,000 distinct CDR3 sequences, around 94% seen only once; the top ten take about 0.29%. Sequenced: CD4+ T cells from PBMCs. The receptors here all came from a human donor with Susac syndrome.

V usage is TRBV5-6 and J usage is TRBJ2-3, with a tentative D call TRBD1 (6 bases). Germline lookup yields CDR1 SGHDT and CDR2 YYEEEE. The CDR3 is 16 amino acids. V gave up 1 base and J gave up 5 bases, with 17 bases separating them. CDR3 residues: CASSLLAGAKVDTQYF. For the CDR3, the DNA is TGTGCCAGCAGCTTGTTGGCAGGGGCGAAGGTAGATACGCAGTATTTT.

The chain joins TRBV7-2 to TRBJ2-5, with 7 bases lining up with TRBD2. The V gene end was trimmed by 1 base and the J gene end by 9 bases; junction bases not matched to a gene: 5. The CDR3 is 13 residues long. The germline gives CDR1 SGHTA, CDR2 FQGNSA. CDR3 nucleotide sequence: TGTGCCAGCAGCTTAGTTGGCGGGAGCGCCCAGTACTTC. It codes for CASSLVGGSAQYF.

V and J are TRBV4-1 and TRBJ2-7; D may be TRBD2 (7 bases). The CDR3 extends over 14 amino acids. V shed 6 bases and J shed 5 bases, with 17 bases lying between them. Germline assignment: CDR1 MGHRA and CDR2 YSYEKL. CDR3 bases: TGCGCCAGCAGAAGGGGGGGGGTCCAGGACGAGCAGTACTTC. Its translation: CASRRGGVQDEQYF.

This sequence joins TRBV28 and TRBJ1-4; D remains unclear. The CDR3 is 12 amino acids. From germline, CDR1 is MDHEN and CDR2 SYDVKM. V was trimmed by 6 bases and J by 8 bases, leaving 10 bases between them. CDR3 DNA sequence: TGTGCCAGCAGCACCGACTGGGAAAAACTGTTTTTT. This encodes CASSTDWEKLFF.

The gene calls are TRBV2 and TRBJ1-3; D may be TRBD1 (5 bases). Germline V lookup: CDR1 SNHLY, CDR2 FYNNEI. Trimming cost V 3 bases and J 0 bases, with 9 bases left between them. The CDR3 length is 15 residues. This chain's CDR3 is CASSEGRISGNTIYF. CDR3 bases: TGTGCCAGCAGTGAGGGACGCATCTCTGGAAACACCATATATTTT.